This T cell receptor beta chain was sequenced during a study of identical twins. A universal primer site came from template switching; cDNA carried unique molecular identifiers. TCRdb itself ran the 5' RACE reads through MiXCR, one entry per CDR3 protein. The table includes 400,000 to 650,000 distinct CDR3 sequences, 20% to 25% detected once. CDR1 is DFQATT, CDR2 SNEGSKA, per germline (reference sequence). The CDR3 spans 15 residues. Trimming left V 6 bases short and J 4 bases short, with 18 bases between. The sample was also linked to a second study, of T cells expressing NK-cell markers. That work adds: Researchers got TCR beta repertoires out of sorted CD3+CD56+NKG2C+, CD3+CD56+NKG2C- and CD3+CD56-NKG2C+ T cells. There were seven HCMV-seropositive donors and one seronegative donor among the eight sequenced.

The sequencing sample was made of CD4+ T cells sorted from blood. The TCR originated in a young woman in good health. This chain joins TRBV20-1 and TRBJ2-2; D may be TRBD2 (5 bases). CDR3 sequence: CSARGRIKPTGELFF. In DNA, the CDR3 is TGCAGTGCACGAGGGCGAATTAAGCCCACCGGGGAGCTGTTTTTT.